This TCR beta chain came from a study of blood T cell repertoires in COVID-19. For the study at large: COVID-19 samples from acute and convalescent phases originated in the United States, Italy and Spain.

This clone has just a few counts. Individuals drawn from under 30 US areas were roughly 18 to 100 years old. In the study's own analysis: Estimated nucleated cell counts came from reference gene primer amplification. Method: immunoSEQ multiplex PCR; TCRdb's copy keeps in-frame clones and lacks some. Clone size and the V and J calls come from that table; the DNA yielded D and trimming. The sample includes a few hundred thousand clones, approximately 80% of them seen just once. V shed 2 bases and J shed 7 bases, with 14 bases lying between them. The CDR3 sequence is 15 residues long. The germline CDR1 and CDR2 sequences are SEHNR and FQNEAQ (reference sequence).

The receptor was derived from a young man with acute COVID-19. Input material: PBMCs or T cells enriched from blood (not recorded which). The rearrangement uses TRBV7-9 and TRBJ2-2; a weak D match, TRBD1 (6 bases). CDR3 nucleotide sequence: TGTGCCAGCAGCTTACGGGGACACACGGGCGGGGAGCTGTTTTTT. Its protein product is CASSLRGHTGGELFF. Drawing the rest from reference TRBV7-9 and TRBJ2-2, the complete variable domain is DTGVSQNPRHKITKRGQNVTFRCDPISEHNRLYWYRQTLGQGPEFLTYFQNEAQLEKSRLLSDRFSAERPKGSFSTLEIQRTEQGDSAMYLCASSLRGHTGGELFFGEGSRLTVL.